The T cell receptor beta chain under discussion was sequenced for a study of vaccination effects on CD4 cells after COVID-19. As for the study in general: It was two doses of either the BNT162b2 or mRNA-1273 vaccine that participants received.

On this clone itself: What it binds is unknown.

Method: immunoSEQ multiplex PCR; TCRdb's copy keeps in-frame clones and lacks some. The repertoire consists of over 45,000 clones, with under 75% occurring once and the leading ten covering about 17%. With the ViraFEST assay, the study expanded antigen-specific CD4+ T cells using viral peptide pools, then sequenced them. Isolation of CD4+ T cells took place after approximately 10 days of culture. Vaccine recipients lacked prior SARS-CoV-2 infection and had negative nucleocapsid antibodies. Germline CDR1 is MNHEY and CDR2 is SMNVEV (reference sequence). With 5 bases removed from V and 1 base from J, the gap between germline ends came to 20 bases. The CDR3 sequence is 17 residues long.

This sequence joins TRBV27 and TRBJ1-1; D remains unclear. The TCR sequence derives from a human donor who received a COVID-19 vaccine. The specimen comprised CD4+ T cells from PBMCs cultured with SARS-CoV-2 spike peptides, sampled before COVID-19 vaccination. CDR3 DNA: TGTGCCAGCAGTCGGCGTCGCATCTCTTTCTCGAACACTGAAGCTTTCTTT. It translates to CASSRRRISFSNTEAFF.